This T cell receptor beta chain was sequenced in a study of Graves' ophthalmopathy and Graves' hyperthyroidism. There are many counts of this clonotype. Amplification of the TCR beta CDR3 regions used RNA transcripts (as template). An initial RT-PCR round employing HTBI primers preceded a second-round multiplex PCR. MiXCR, applied by TCRdb to the multiplex PCR reads, yields one record per CDR3 protein. The table includes about 1.1 million distinct CDR3 sequences, about 38% detected once. Germline CDR1 SEHNR, CDR2 FQNEAQ (reference sequence). The CDR3 loop spans 11 amino acids. V was trimmed by 11 bases and J by 4 bases, leaving 11 bases between them.

The receptor comes from an adult man with Graves' hyperthyroidism. The specimen sequenced was peripheral blood or thyroid tissue (not recorded which). This chain joins TRBV7-9 and TRBJ2-5, with D possibly being TRBD1 (6 bases). The CDR3 sequence: CAGSRGETQYF. CDR3 nucleotide sequence: TGTGCCGGAAGCAGGGGAGAGACCCAGTACTTC.